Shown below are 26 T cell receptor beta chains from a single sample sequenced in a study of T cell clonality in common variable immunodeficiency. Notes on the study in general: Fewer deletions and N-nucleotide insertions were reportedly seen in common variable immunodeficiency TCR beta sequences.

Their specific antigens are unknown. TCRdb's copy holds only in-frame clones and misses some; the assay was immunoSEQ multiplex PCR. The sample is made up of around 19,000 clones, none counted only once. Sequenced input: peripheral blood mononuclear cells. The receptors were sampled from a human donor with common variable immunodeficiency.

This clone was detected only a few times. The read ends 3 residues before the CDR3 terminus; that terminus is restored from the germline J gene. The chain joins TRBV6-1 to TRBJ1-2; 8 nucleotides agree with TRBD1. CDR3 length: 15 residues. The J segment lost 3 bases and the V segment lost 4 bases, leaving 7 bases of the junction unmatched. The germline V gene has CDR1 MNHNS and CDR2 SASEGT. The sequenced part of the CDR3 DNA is TGTGCCAGCAGTGCCCAGCAGGGGGCGGACTATGGC. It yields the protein CASSAQQGADYG. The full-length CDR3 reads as CASSAQQGADYGYTF.

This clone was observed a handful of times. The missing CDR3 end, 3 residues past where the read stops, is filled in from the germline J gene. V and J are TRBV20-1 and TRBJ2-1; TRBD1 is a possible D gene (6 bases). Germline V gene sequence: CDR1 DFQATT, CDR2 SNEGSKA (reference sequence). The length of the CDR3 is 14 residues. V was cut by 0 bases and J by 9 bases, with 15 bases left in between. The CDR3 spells CSAREGWGRGEQFF. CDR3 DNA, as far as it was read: TGCAGTGCTAGAGAGGGTTGGGGGCGAGGTGAG.

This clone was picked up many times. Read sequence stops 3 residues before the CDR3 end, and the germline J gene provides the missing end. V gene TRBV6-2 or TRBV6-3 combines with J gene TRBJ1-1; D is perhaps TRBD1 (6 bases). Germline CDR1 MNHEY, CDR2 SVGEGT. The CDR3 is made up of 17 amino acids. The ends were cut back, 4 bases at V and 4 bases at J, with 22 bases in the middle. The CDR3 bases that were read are TGTGCCAGCAGTTCAGCCGTCGAGCAGGGGTGGACCACTGAA. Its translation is CASSSAVEQGWTTE. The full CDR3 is CASSSAVEQGWTTEAFF.

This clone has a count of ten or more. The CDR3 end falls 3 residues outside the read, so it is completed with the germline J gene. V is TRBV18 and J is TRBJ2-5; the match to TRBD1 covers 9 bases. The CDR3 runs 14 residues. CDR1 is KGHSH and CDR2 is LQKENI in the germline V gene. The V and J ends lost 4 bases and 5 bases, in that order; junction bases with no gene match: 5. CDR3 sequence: CASSLGQGKETQYF. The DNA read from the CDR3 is TGTGCCAGCTCACTGGGACAGGGCAAGGAGACC.

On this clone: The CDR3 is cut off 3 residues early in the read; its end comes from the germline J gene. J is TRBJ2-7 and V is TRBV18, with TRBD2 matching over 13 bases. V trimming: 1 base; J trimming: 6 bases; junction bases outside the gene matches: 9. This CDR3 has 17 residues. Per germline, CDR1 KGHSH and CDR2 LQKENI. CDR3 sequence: CASSPLEGLAGVPEQYF. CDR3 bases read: TGTGCCAGCTCACCACTGGAAGGACTAGCGGGAGTTCCCGAG.

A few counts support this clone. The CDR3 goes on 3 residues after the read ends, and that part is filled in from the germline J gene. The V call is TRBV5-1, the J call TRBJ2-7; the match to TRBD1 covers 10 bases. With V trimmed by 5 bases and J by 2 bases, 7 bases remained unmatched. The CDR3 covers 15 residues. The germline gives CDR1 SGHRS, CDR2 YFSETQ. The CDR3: CASSLTGTGAYEQYF. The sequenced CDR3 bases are TGCGCCAGCAGTTTGACCGGGACAGGGGCCTACGAG.

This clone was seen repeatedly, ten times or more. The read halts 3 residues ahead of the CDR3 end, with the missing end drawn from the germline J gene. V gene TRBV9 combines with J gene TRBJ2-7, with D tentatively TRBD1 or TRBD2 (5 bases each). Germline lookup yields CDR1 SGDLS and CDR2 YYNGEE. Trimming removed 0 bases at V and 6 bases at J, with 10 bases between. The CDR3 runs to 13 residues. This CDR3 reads CASSVESRGEQYF. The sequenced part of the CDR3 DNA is TGTGCCAGCAGCGTAGAATCGAGGGGCGAG.

Incomplete CDR3 DNA: TGCAGTGCTAGAGATTTACAGGGGCGAAACACC. It is translated as CSARDLQGRNT. The complete CDR3 protein is CSARDLQGRNTIYF. The chain couples TRBV20-1 to TRBJ1-3; TRBD1 matches at 7 bases. Read coverage stops 3 residues before the CDR3 terminus; the germline J gene supplies the remainder. The germline CDR1 and CDR2 sequences are DFQATT and SNEGSKA (reference sequence). The V segment lost 0 bases and the J segment 5 bases; nucleotides outside the gene matches: 4. CDR3 length equals 14 residues.

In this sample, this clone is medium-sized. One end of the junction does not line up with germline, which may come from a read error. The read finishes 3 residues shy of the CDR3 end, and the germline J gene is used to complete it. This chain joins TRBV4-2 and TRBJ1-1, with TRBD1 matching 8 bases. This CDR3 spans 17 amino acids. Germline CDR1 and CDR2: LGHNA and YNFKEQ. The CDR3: CASSREGQGIGNTEAFF. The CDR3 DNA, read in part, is TGCGCCAGCAGCCGAGAAGGACAGGGCATAGGGAACACTGAA.

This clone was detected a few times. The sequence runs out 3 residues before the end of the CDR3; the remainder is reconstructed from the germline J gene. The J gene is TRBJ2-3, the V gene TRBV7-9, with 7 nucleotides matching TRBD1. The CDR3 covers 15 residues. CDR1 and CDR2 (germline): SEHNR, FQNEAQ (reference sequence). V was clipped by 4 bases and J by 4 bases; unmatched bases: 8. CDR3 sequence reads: CASSSPPGGADTQYF. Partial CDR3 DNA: TGTGCCAGCAGCTCCCCGCCAGGGGGAGCAGATACG.

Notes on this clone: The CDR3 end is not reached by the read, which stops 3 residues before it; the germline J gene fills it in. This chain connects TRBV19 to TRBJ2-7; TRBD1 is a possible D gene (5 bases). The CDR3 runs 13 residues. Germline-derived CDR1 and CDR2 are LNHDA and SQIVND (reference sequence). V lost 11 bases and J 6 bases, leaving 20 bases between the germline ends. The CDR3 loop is CACKGRVTGEQYF. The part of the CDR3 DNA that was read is TGTGCCTGCAAGGGCAGGGTTACGGGCGAG. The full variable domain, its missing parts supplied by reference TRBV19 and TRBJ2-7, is DGGITQSPKYLFRKEGQNVTLSCEQNLNHDAMYWYRQDPGQGLRLIYYSQIVNDFQKGDIAEGYSVSREKKESFPLTVTSAQKNPTAFYLCACKGRVTGEQYFGPGTRLTVT.

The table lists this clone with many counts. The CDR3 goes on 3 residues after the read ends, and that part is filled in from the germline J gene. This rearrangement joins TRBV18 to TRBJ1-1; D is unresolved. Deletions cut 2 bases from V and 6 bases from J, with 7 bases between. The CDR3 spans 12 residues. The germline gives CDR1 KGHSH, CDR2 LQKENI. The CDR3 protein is CASSPRGPEAFF. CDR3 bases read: TGTGCCAGCTCACCAAGAGGCCCTGAA.

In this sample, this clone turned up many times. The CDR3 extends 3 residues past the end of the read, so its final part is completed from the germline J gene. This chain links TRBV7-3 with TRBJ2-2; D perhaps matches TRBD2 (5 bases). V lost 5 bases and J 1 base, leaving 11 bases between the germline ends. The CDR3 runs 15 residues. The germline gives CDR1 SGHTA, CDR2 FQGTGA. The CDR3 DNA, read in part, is TGTGCCAGCAGCCCCACTAGTCTGAACACCGGGGAG. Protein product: CASSPTSLNTGE. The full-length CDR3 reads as CASSPTSLNTGELFF.

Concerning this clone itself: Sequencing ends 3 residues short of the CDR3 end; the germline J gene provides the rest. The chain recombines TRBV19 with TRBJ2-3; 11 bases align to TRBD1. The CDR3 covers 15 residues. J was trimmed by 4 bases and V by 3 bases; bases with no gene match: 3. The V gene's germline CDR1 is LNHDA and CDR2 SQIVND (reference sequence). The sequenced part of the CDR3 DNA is TGTGCCAGTAGTATTGGACAGGGGGCCTCAGATACG. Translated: CASSIGQGASDT. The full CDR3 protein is CASSIGQGASDTQYF.

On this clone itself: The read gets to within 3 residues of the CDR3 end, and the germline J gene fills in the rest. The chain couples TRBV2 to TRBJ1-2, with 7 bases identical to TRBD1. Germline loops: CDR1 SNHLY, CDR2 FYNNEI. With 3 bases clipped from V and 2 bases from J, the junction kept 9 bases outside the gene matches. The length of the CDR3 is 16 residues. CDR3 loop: CASSDLYTGANYGYTF. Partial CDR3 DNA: TGTGCCAGCAGTGACCTTTACACAGGGGCAAACTATGGC. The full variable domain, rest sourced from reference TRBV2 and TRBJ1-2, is EPEVTQTPSHQVTQMGQEVILRCVPISNHLYFYWYRQILGQKVEFLVSFYNNEISEKSEIFDDQFSVERPDGSNFTLKIRSTKLEDSAMYFCASSDLYTGANYGYTFGSGTRLTVV.

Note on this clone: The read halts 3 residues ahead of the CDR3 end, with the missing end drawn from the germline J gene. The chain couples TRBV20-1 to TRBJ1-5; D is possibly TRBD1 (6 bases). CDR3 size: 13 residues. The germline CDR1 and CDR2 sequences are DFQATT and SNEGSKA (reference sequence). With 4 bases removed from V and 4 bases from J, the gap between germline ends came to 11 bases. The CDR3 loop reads CSAKGTPNQPQHF. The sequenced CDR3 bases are TGCAGTGCTAAAGGGACACCGAATCAGCCC.

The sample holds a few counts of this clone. CDR3 loop: CASLKGETQYF. The CDR3 DNA, read in part, is TGTGCCAGCCTCAAGGGTGAGACC. The V gene is TRBV6-2 or TRBV6-3, the J gene TRBJ2-5; D unresolved. The read halts 3 residues ahead of the CDR3 end, with the missing end drawn from the germline J gene. The V gene lost 8 bases and the J gene lost 5 bases, with 9 bases spanning the gap. The germline CDR1 and CDR2 sequences are MNHEY and SVGEGT. The CDR3 spans 11 residues.

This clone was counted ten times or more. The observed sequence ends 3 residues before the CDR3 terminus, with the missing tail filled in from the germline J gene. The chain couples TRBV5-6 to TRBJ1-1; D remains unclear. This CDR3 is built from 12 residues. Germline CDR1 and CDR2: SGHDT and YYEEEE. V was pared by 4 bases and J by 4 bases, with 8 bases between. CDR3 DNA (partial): TGTGCCAGCAGCCTCAGTCCCACTGAA. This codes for CASSLSPTE. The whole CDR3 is CASSLSPTEAFF.

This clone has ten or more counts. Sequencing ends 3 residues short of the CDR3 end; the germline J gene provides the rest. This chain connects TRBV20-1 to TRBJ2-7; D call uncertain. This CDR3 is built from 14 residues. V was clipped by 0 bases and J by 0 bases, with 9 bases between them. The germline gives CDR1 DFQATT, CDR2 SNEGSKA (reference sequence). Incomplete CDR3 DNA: TGCAGTGCTAGAGATCCCTTACTCTCCTACGAG. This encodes CSARDPLLSYE. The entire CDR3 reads CSARDPLLSYEQYF.

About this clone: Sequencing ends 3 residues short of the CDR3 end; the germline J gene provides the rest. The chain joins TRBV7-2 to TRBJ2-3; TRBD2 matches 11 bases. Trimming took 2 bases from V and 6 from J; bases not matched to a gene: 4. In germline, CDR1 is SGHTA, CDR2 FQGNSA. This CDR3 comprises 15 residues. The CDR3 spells CASSLTSGSLDTQYF. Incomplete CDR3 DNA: TGTGCCAGCAGCTTAACTAGCGGGAGCCTTGATACG.

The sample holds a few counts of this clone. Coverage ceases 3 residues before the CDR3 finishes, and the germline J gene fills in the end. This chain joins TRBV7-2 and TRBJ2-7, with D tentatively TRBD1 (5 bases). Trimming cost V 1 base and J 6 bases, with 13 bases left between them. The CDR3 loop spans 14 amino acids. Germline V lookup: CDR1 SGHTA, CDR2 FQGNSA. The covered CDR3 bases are TGTGCCAGCAGCTTAGGGCCAGGGAATAGCGAG. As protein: CASSLGPGNSE. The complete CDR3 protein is CASSLGPGNSEQYF. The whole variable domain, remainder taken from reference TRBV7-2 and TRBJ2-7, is GAGVSQSPSNKVTEKGKDVELRCDPISGHTALYWYRQSLGQGLEFLIYFQGNSAPDKSGLPSDRFSAERTGGSVSTLTIQRTQQEDSAVYLCASSLGPGNSEQYFGPGTRLTVT.

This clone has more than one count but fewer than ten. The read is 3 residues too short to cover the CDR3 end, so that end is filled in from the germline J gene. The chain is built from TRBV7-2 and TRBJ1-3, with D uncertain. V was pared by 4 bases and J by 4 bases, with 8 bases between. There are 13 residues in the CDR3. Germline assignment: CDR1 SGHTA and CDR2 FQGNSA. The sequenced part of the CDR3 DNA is TGTGCCAGCAGCTCCCCTAGGGGAAACACC. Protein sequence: CASSSPRGNT. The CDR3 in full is CASSSPRGNTIYF.

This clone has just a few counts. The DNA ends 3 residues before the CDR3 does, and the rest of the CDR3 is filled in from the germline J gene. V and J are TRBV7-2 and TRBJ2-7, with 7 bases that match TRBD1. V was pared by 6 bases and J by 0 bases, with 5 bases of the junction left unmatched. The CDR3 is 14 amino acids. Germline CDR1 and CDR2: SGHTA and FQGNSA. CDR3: CASRSGTASYEQYF. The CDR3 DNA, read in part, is TGTGCCAGCAGGTCCGGGACAGCCTCCTACGAG.

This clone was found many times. The sequenced CDR3 bases are TGCGCCAGCAGCCCGGCGGATAGCGGGCGTTTCACAGATACG. Protein product: CASSPADSGRFTDT. The whole CDR3 region reads CASSPADSGRFTDTQYF. The chain has TRBV5-1 and TRBJ2-3; 7 bases line up with TRBD2. Read coverage stops 3 residues before the CDR3 terminus; the germline J gene supplies the remainder. After removal of 4 bases from V and 2 bases from J, the junction contained 13 bases not matched to a gene. This CDR3 has 17 residues. Germline V gives CDR1 SGHRS, CDR2 YFSETQ.

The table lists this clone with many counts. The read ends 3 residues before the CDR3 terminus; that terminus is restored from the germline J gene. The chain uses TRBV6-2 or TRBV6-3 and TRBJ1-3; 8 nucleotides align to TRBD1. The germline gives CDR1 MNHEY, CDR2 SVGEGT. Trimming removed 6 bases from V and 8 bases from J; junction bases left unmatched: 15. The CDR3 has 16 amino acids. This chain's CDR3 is CASRTWGQASPYTIYF. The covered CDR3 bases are TGTGCCAGCAGAACATGGGGACAGGCTTCTCCATACACC.

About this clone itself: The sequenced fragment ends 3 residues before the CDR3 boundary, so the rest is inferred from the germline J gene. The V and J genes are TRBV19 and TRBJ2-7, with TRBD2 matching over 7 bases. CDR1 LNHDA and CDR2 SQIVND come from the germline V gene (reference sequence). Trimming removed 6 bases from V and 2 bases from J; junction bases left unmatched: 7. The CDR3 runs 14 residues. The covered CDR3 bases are TGTGCCAGTAGCCCCGTGGGGGGGGCCTACGAG. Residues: CASSPVGGAYE. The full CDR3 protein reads CASSPVGGAYEQYF.